The entry below describes one TCR beta chain. Its antigen remains unknown. The source of the sample is a study of T-cell reconstitution after alpha-beta-depleted transplantation in children. Overall study results and limits: Expanded graft clones numbering several hundred reportedly gave rise to alpha-beta T cells about two months after transplant. Several patients had high TCRbeta diversity at day 60; it came from surviving recipient T cells and thymic progenitors. One year after transplant, T-cell counts and diversity came mostly from newly produced T cells.

Unique molecular identifiers were built into the TCRbeta library. TCRdb redid the calling of the PCR reads with MiXCR, one entry per CDR3 protein. Of about 290,000 distinct CDR3 sequences in the sample, over 9.5% were seen once. Germline V gene sequence: CDR1 SGHRS, CDR2 YFSETQ. V shed 0 bases and J shed 5 bases, with 20 bases lying between them. CDR3 size: 18 residues. The source is a boy younger than two with acute myeloid leukemia, due to receive a stem cell transplant. This sequence joins TRBV5-1 and TRBJ2-2, with D hard to call. The material was PBMCs, obtained before TCRalphabeta/CD19-depleted stem cell transplant. CDR3 nucleotides: TGCGCCAGCAGCTTGGTCCTCGGACCAGCGCGAAAAACCGGGGAGCTGTTTTTT. It codes for CASSLVLGPARKTGELFF.